The T cell receptor (beta chain) described here comes from a study of metastatic and nonmetastatic thyroid tumors. No patient received treatment before thyroid surgery. In its sample, this clone is medium-sized. TCRdb reprocessed the PCR reads using MiXCR. The data contain 15,000 to 20,000 clones, 30% to 35% of them seen just once; the ten biggest clones take up about 9.1%. Germline lookup yields CDR1 DFQATT and CDR2 SNEGSKA (reference sequence). The CDR3 loop spans 13 amino acids. Trimming left V 3 bases short and J 6 bases short, with 13 bases between. The sample consisted of tumor tissue. This chain connects TRBV20-1 to TRBJ2-3; D is perhaps TRBD2 (6 bases). The clonotype comes from a male donor with papillary thyroid cancer or a benign thyroid nodule (not recorded which). Some clones in this sample may be carry-over from other donors' samples. CDR3 in amino acids: CSAREGGEDTQYF. The CDR3 coding sequence is TGCAGTGCTAGGGAGGGAGGTGAGGATACGCAGTATTTT.